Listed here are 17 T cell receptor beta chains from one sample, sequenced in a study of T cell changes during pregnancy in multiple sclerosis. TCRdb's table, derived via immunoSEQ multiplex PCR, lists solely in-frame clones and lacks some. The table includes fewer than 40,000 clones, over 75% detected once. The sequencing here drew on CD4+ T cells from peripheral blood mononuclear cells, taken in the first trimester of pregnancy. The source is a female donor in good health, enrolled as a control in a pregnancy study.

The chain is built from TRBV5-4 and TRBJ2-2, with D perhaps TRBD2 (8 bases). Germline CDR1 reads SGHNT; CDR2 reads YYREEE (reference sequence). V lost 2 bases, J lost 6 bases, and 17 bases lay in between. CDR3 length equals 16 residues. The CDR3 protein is CASSFGGGGGSGELFF. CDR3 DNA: TGTGCCAGCAGCTTCGGGGGGGGAGGGGGCTCCGGGGAGCTGTTTTTT. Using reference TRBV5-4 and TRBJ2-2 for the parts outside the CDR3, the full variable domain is ETGVTQSPTHLIKTRGQQVTLRCSSQSGHNTVSWYQQALGQGPQFIFQYYREEENGRGNFPPRFSGLQFPNYSSELNVNALELDDSALYLCASSFGGGGGSGELFFGEGSRLTVL.

The CDR3 nucleotides read TGTGCCAGCAGATTACCGGGACATAGCAATCAGCCCCAGCATTTT. This translates into CASRLPGHSNQPQHF. The chain has TRBV28 and TRBJ1-5; tentative D call: TRBD1 (6 bases). V lost 6 bases and J lost 0, with 12 bases in between. Looked up from germline, CDR1 is MDHEN and CDR2 is SYDVKM. The CDR3 length is 15 residues.

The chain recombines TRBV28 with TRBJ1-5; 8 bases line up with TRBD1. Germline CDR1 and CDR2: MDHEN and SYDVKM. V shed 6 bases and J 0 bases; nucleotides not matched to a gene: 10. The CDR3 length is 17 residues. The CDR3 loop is CASSLSRQGSSNQPQHF. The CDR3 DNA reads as TGTGCCAGCAGCCTATCCCGACAGGGGTCTAGCAATCAGCCCCAGCATTTT.

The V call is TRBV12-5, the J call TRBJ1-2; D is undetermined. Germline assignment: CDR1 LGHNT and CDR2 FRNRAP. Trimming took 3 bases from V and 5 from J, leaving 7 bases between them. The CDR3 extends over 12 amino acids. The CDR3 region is CASGFERYGYTF. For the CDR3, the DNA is TGTGCTAGTGGTTTTGAGAGGTATGGCTACACCTTC.

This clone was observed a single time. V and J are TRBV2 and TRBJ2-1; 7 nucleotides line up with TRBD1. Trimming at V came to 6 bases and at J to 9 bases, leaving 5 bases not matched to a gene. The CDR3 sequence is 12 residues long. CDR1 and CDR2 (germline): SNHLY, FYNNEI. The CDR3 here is CASSETGPEQFF. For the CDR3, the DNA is TGTGCCAGCAGCGAGACAGGGCCTGAGCAGTTCTTC.

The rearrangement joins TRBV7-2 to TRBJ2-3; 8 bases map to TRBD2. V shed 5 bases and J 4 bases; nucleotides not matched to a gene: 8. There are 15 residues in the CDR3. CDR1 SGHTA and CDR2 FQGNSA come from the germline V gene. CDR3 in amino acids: CASSAGGARADTQYF. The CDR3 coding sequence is TGTGCCAGCAGCGCCGGGGGGGCTCGGGCAGATACGCAGTATTTT.

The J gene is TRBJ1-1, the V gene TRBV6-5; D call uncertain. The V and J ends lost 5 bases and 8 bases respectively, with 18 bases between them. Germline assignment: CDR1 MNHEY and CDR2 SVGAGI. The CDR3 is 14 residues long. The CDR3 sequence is CASSRPHRSPEAFF. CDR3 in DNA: TGTGCCAGCAGTCGCCCGCACAGAAGCCCGGAAGCTTTCTTT.

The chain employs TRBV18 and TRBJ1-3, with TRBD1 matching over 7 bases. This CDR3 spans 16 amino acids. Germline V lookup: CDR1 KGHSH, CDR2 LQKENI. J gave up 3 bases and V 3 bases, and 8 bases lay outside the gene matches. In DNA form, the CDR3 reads TGTGCCAGCTCACCTTCCCAGGGGGTAGGTGGAAACACCATATATTTT. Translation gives CASSPSQGVGGNTIYF.

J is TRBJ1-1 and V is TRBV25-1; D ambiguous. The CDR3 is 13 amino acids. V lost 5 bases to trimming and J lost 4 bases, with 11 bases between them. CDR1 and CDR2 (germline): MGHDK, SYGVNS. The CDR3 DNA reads TGTGCCAGCAGTCCCACGGGTGGCACTGAAGCTTTCTTT. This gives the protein CASSPTGGTEAFF.

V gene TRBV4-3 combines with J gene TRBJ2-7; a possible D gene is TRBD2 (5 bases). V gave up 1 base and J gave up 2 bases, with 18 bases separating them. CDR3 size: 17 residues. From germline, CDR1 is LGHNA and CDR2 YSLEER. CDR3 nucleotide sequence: TGCGCCAGCAGCCAAGCGCGCGGCGGGCTAGTTGCCTACGAGCAGTACTTC. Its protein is CASSQARGGLVAYEQYF.

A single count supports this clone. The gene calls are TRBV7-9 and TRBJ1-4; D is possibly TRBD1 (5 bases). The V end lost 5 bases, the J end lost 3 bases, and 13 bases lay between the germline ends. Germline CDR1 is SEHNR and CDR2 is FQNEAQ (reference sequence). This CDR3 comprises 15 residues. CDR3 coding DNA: TGTGCCAGCAGCCCCAGCGGGGCCTCTAATGAAAAACTGTTTTTT. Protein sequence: CASSPSGASNEKLFF.

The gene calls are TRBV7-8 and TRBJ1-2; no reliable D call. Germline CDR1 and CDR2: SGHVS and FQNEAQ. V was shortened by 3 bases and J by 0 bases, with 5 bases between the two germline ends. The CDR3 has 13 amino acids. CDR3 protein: CASSLAANYGYTF. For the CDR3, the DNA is TGTGCCAGCAGCTTGGCAGCTAACTATGGCTACACCTTC.

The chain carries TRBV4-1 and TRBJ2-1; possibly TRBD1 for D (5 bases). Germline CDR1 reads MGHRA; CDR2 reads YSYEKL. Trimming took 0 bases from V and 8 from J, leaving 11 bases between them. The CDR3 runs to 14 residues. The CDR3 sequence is CASSQDQGRDEQFF. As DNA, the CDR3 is TGCGCCAGCAGCCAAGATCAGGGAAGGGATGAGCAGTTCTTC.

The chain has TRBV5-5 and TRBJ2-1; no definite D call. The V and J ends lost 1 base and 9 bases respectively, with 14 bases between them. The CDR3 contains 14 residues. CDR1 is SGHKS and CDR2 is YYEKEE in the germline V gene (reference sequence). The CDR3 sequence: CASSLLGSIVEQFF. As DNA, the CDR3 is TGTGCCAGCAGCTTGTTGGGCAGTATCGTTGAGCAGTTCTTC.

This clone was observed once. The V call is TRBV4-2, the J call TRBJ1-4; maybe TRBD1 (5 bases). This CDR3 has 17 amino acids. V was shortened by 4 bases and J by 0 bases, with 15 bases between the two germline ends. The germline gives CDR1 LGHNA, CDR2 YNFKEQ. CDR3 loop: CASSPNPPGATNEKLFF. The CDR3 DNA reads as TGTGCCAGCAGCCCCAACCCCCCGGGGGCAACTAATGAAAAACTGTTTTTT.

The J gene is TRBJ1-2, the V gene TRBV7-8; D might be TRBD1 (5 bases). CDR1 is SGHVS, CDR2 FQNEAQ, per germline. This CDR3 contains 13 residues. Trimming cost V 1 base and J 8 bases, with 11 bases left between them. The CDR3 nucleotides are TGTGCCAGCAGCTTAGGGGGGGGGAAAGGCTACACCTTC. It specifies CASSLGGGKGYTF.

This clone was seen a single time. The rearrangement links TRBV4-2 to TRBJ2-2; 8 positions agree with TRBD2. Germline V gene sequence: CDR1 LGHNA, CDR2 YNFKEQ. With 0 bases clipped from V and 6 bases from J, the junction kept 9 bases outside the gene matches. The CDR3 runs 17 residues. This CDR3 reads CASSQELAGIKAGELFF. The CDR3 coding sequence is TGTGCCAGCAGCCAAGAGTTAGCGGGGATAAAGGCCGGGGAGCTGTTTTTT.